This T cell receptor beta chain was sequenced in a study of blood T cell repertoires in COVID-19. Study in general: PBMCs, B-cell-depleted T cells, or T cells provided the cDNA or gDNA that made up the material.

Only in-frame clones appear in the TCRdb table, and some are missing; sequencing was by immunoSEQ multiplex PCR. The sample yields about 220,000 clones, 70% to 90% seen once. Trimming removed 0 bases from V and 3 bases from J, with 17 bases in between. CDR3 length: 17 residues. Germline V lookup: CDR1 MGHRA, CDR2 YSYEKL. The chain recombines TRBV4-1 with TRBJ2-5, with D perhaps TRBD2 (5 bases). The receptor was isolated from a woman in her 70s with COVID-19, enrolled during active disease. The material sequenced was peripheral blood. CDR3: CASSQELRLDGKETQYF. The CDR3 DNA reads TGCGCCAGCAGCCAAGAACTCCGCTTGGACGGGAAAGAGACCCAGTACTTC.